This T cell receptor beta chain was documented in a study of blood T cell repertoires in COVID-19. Looking at the study overall: Acute and convalescent COVID-19 samples came from the United States, Italy and Spain. Sample material is recorded as cDNA or gDNA derived from T cells, B-cell-depleted T cells, or PBMCs.

Authors' data handling: Amplification of reference gene primers provided the estimated nucleated cell counts. Clones were sequenced by immunoSEQ multiplex PCR, and TCRdb holds only the in-frame ones, with some missing. The V and J calls and clone size are taken from that table; D and trimming were inferred from the DNA. The data hold 240,000 or so clones, with over 65% observed a single time. CDR3 size: 16 residues. The V gene lost 5 bases and the J gene lost 0 bases, with 14 bases spanning the gap. Germline lookup yields CDR1 SGHTA and CDR2 FQGNSA. This clonotype was obtained from a woman over 75 with acute or convalescent COVID-19. The sample was peripheral blood. The chain recombines TRBV7-2 with TRBJ1-3; D is possibly TRBD1 (5 bases). The CDR3 sequence: CASSRAGTFSGNTIYF. CDR3 sequence (DNA): TGTGCCAGCAGCCGGGCCGGGACTTTCTCTGGAAACACCATATATTTT.